The T cell receptor (beta chain) under discussion was sequenced for a study of blood T cell repertoires in COVID-19. About the study: There were acute and convalescent COVID-19 samples, and they came from the United States, Italy and Spain.

This clone was picked up one time. While infection was still active, Seattle patients were enrolled and then followed longitudinally. Trimming cost V 3 bases and J 1 base; bases outside gene matches: 5. This CDR3 contains 15 residues. Germline assignment: CDR1 SGHKS and CDR2 YYEKEE (reference sequence). The assay was immunoSEQ multiplex PCR, and TCRdb's table has in-frame clones only and misses some. This table holds 150,000 to 200,000 clones, about four fifths found once. The TCR was taken from a woman aged 70-85 years with COVID-19, enrolled during active disease. Input material: peripheral blood. The chain employs TRBV5-5 and TRBJ2-7; 9 nucleotides line up with TRBD2. CDR3 DNA sequence: TGTGCCAGCAGCTACCTTCTAGCGGGATCCTACGAGCAGTACTTC. This codes for CASSYLLAGSYEQYF.